This is a list of T cell receptor beta chains from one sample in a study of shared clonotypes between healthy human individuals. Produced via immunoSEQ multiplex PCR; TCRdb's table is partial and in-frame only. Among approximately 810,000 clones, 90% to 95% were seen once, and the ten largest hold 24%. The sample comprised naive CD8+ T cells sorted from blood. The receptors derive from a young man in good health. Both conserved end residues are part of each CDR3.

V gene,CDR3 length,CDR3 protein
TRBV5-1,16,CASSLGLSKNTGELFF
TRBV4-1,15,CASSQGGRHAGELFF
TRBV7-8,15,CASSSPTGGYNEQFF
TRBV14,13,CASSQGGRHTQYF
TRBV27,15,CASSQTGGAWTEAFF
TRBV6-1,15,CASSDSPFGQRGQFF
TRBV7-6,14,CASSLVSRNTEAFF
TRBV4-3,15,CASSQDSRLFVEQFF
TRBV7-6,16,CASSKDRDTSYNEQFF
TRBV19,14,CASTLAGGPSEQFF
TRBV4-3,19,CASSQDRDSLNSGANVLTF
TRBV27,15,CASSDPGQGTDTQYF
TRBV7-8,14,CASSLVLAGHEQYF
TRBV2,13,CASMTGKNTEAFF
TRBV25-1,12,CASSDSGAGQYF
TRBV4-1,15,CASSHRQGAFQPQHF
TRBV11-1,17,CASSSSPLPGFTDTQYF
TRBV27,16,CASSYRREIPTYGYTF
TRBV15,13,CATSTAGGETQYF
TRBV6-1,15,CASSDLSGPSYEQYF
TRBV7-9,15,CASSLVQGAKTEAFF
TRBV4-3,17,CASSQESLARAYNEQFF
TRBV5-1,16,CASSSIDSPGANVLTF
TRBV7-8,16,CASSSTEGVNNQPQHF